The entry below gives a single TCR beta chain sequence along with its context. Its target is unknown. The data are from a study of T cell responses to AZD1222 COVID-19 vaccine. General study findings and limits: Donors skewed white British and female; clonal diversity was possibly underestimated. Dominant CD4 TCR responses targeted spike regions 160-218 and 743-854.

Some clones are missing from TCRdb's copy, which holds only in-frame ones; the method was immunoSEQ multiplex PCR. The sample holds 150,000 to 200,000 clones; about 94% are singletons and the top ten take about 9%. The CDR3 runs to 13 residues. Germline CDR1 reads LNHDA; CDR2 reads SQIVND (reference sequence). The V end lost 1 base, the J end lost 6 bases, and 8 bases lay between the germline ends. The sequencing used peripheral blood, collected on day 0 of AZD1222 vaccination. The chain carries TRBV19 and TRBJ2-3; D is unclear. This TCR was sampled from an adult in good health. The CDR3 loop is CASSIGLPDTQYF. CDR3 nucleotides: TGTGCCAGTAGTATAGGCCTCCCTGATACGCAGTATTTT.